The T cell receptor (beta chain) described here comes from a study of blood T cell repertoires in COVID-19. Study-level background: Specimens from acute and convalescent COVID-19 originated in the United States, Italy and Spain. PBMCs, B-cell-depleted T cells, or T cells were the source of the cDNA or gDNA that made up the material.

Under the authors' procedure: Estimated nucleated cell counts came from reference gene primer amplification. Produced via immunoSEQ multiplex PCR; TCRdb's table is partial and in-frame only. V, J and clone size derive from that table, while D and trimming were established from the DNA sequence. Altogether roughly 230,000 clones are present, 88% being singletons, with the ten largest covering 0.65% to 0.8%. The junction had 2 bases not matched to a gene; V was cut back by 4 bases and J by 2 bases. The CDR3 consists of 16 residues. Germline V CDR1 and CDR2: SGHTA, FQGNSA. In its sample, this clone was seen once.

This sequence originates from a human donor in a cohort sampled during active COVID-19. The chain joins TRBV7-2 to TRBJ2-1, with TRBD2 identical over 13 bases. Sequenced sample: peripheral blood. Here the CDR3 reads CASSSLAGGTYNEQFF. For the CDR3, the DNA is TGTGCCAGCAGCTCACTAGCGGGAGGGACCTACAATGAGCAGTTCTTC.